This T cell receptor beta chain stems from a study of blood T cell repertoires in COVID-19. The overall study: Sources were T cells, B-cell-depleted T cells, or PBMCs; the material itself was cDNA or gDNA.

This CDR3 is 13 amino acids long. V shed 1 base, J shed 10 bases, and the junction held 3 bases outside the gene matches. This clone was found once. The protocol was immunoSEQ multiplex PCR, while the TCRdb copy is restricted to in-frame clones and leaves out a portion. The sample shows 290,000 or so clones, around nine tenths of them seen only once. Participants were placed into cohorts based on the clinical history they reported. This chain joins TRBV12-3 or TRBV12-4 and TRBJ2-1; 8 positions agree with TRBD2. Sequences were obtained from PBMCs or T cells enriched from blood (not recorded which). This sequence originates from a woman younger than 35 who had recovered from COVID-19. The CDR3 spells CASSLVRLAEQFF. The CDR3 DNA reads as TGTGCCAGCAGTTTAGTACGACTAGCGGAGCAGTTCTTC.